A selection of T cell receptor beta chains follows, all from one sample in a study of human T cells and chemical hapten exposure. TCRdb re-analysed the RACE reads in MiXCR, keeping a single row per CDR3 protein. The data contain some 83,000 distinct CDR3 sequences, about 10% of them singletons. The material sequenced was whole blood, taken in connection with sensitization to the hapten diphenylcyclopropenone (DPC). The receptors shown here come from a woman aged 50 to 65 with alopecia areata. Some clones in this sample may be carry-over from other donors' samples. Each CDR3 is given with its conserved first and last residue. A D gene is named only where the DNA matches it firmly. A row's size may be missing; if present it is once, few, many or a size class.

J | D | V | size | DNA | CDR3
TRBJ1-5 | NA | TRBV12-3/TRBV12-4 | many | TGTGCCAGCAGCATTAAGGGCGTTCAGCCCCAGCATTTT | CASSIKGVQPQHF
TRBJ2-7 | NA | TRBV13 | few | TGTGCCAGCAGCCTTCGCAACCGGGACAACTACGAGCAGTACTTC | CASSLRNRDNYEQYF
TRBJ1-5 | TRBD1 | TRBV4-2 | few | TGTGCCAGCAGCCAACCCGGGACAGGGCCCAATCAGCCCCAGCATTTT | CASSQPGTGPNQPQHF
TRBJ2-7 | TRBD2 | TRBV19 | few | TGTGCCAGTAGTCCCGGACTAGTTTCCTACGAGCAGTACTTC | CASSPGLVSYEQYF
TRBJ1-1 | TRBD1 | TRBV6-2/TRBV6-3 | many | TGTGCCAGCAGTCAAGTACCGGGACAGGGTACCACTGAAGCTTTCTTT | CASSQVPGQGTTEAFF
TRBJ1-3 | NA | TRBV3-1 | many | TGTGCCAGCAGCCCAACGGGATCTGGAAACACCATATATTTT | CASSPTGSGNTIYF
TRBJ1-5 | NA | TRBV2 | many | TGTGCCAGCGCTATATGGGATCAGCCCCAGCATTTT | CASAIWDQPQHF
TRBJ2-7 | TRBD1 | TRBV29-1 | NA | TGCAGCGTTACTACCGGGACAGGGCTTGGCGAGCAGTACTTC | CSVTTGTGLGEQYF
TRBJ2-5 | TRBD1 | TRBV3-1 | few | TGTGCCAGCAATCAACCGGGACAGGGGATTCGAGAGACCCAGTACTTC | CASNQPGQGIRETQYF
TRBJ1-2 | NA | TRBV29-1 | many | TGCAGCGTTGGGGCAGAGGGCTATGGCTACACCTTC | CSVGAEGYGYTF
TRBJ2-2 | NA | TRBV9 | NA | TGTGCCAGCAGCCCCCATATAGGGGAGGTAGCCACCGGGGAGCTGTTTTTT | CASSPHIGEVATGELFF
TRBJ2-5 | NA | TRBV20-1 | NA | TGCAGTGCTTTCCGAGCCGCAGGGAGGAAGACCCAGTACTTC | CSAFRAAGRKTQYF
TRBJ2-3 | NA | TRBV4-1 | NA | TGCGCCAGCAAAACGATAGGGACAGATACGCAGTATTTT | CASKTIGTDTQYF
TRBJ1-3 | NA | TRBV7-2 | many | TGTGCCAGCAGCTTAGACAGGGTTGACACCATATATTTT | CASSLDRVDTIYF
TRBJ2-1 | TRBD1 | TRBV29-1 | NA | TGCAGCGCGTCCCGGGACAGTTACAATGAGCAGTTCTTC | CSASRDSYNEQFF
TRBJ2-7 | TRBD2 | TRBV19 | few | TGTGCCAGTAGTACGCGGGGGTGGCAGTACTTC | CASSTRGWQYF
TRBJ2-7 | NA | TRBV20-1 | many | TGCAGTACTTGGCGGGGTTCCTACGAGCAGTACTTC | CSTWRGSYEQYF
TRBJ1-1 | NA | TRBV12-3/TRBV12-4 | NA | TGTGCCAGCTCCCATTGGGGGGGGCCGAACACTGAAGCTTTCTTT | CASSHWGGPNTEAFF
TRBJ2-7 | TRBD1 | TRBV12-3/TRBV12-4 | many | TGTGCCAGCAGTCCGGGACAGGGGGCTTCGGGCGAGCAGTACTTC | CASSPGQGASGEQYF
TRBJ2-2 | NA | TRBV10-3 | NA | TGTGCCATCAAGGAACAGGGCGGAAACACCGGGGAGCTGTTTTTT | CAIKEQGGNTGELFF
TRBJ2-3 | NA | TRBV4-3 | few | TGCGCCAGCAGCTATGGGTACCCAGATACGCAGTATTTT | CASSYGYPDTQYF
TRBJ2-7 | NA | TRBV29-1 | many | TGCAGCGTTGTCAGGGCCGGGGAGCAGTACTTC | CSVVRAGEQYF
TRBJ2-2 | TRBD2 | TRBV5-1 | few | TGCGCCAGCAGCTCTCGGACTAGCGGGAACACCGGGGAGCTGTTTTTT | CASSSRTSGNTGELFF
TRBJ1-2 | TRBD1 | TRBV7-2 | NA | TGTGCCAGCAGCTTAATCTCACAGGGGAATGGCTACACCTTC | CASSLISQGNGYTF
TRBJ2-3 | TRBD1 | TRBV29-1 | few | TGCAGCGTTGAGGGCGGTGGGACAGGGTTTGATACGCAGTATTTT | CSVEGGGTGFDTQYF
TRBJ2-5 | NA | TRBV7-8 | many | TGTGCCAGCAGCTTAATCGAGACCCAGTACTTC | CASSLIETQYF
TRBJ2-7 | NA | TRBV20-1 | few | TGCAGTGCCGGGCCCACCAACTACGAGCAGTACTTC | CSAGPTNYEQYF
TRBJ1-5 | NA | TRBV12-3/TRBV12-4 | many | TGTGCCAGCAGTTCCCACTCGGATCCCCTCGGATTGGCCCAGCATTTT | CASSSHSDPLGLAQHF
TRBJ2-5 | NA | TRBV7-7 | many | TGTGCCAGCAGCCGATTCGGACAGCAAGAGACCCAGTACTTC | CASSRFGQQETQYF
TRBJ1-1 | NA | TRBV7-2 | many | TGTGCCAGCAGCTCGCAGGGGTTTACTGAAGCTTTCTTT | CASSSQGFTEAFF
TRBJ1-6 | NA | TRBV11-2 | few | TGTGCCAGCAGCTCATCCGGGACCGGCGGTTCACCCCTCCACTTT | CASSSSGTGGSPLHF
TRBJ1-1 | TRBD1 | TRBV18 | many | TGTGCCAGCTCACCCGGACAGGGTAACACTGAAGCTTTCTTT | CASSPGQGNTEAFF
TRBJ2-3 | TRBD1 | TRBV4-3 | few | TGCGCCAGCAGCCAAGATTGGGGACAGGGGCGCCAGGTTCGGTATTTT | CASSQDWGQGRQVRYF
TRBJ1-2 | TRBD1 | TRBV4-3 | NA | TGCGCCAGCAGCCAGGATGACAGGGAGGGCTACACCTTC | CASSQDDREGYTF
TRBJ2-3 | NA | TRBV3-1 | few | TGTGCCAGCAGCCTAAGCCTACCCTCAGATACGCAGTATTTT | CASSLSLPSDTQYF
TRBJ1-5 | NA | TRBV11-2 | many | TGTGCCAGCAGCCCCACCGGCCAAGGGCTGCCCCAGCATTTT | CASSPTGQGLPQHF
TRBJ2-5 | NA | TRBV2 | many | TGTGCCAGCGGTAGACAGCCACAAGAGACCCAGTACTTC | CASGRQPQETQYF
TRBJ1-3 | NA | TRBV20-1 | many | TGCAGTGCTACGGGACATATTTCGAACACCATATATTTT | CSATGHISNTIYF
TRBJ2-1 | TRBD2 | TRBV20-1 | many | TGCAGTGCTCCGGGACTAGCGGGGATAGGGGAGCAGTTCTTC | CSAPGLAGIGEQFF
TRBJ1-1 | TRBD1 | TRBV29-1 | few | TGCAGCAACCGGCAGGGGGCAGGAACTGAAGCTTTCTTT | CSNRQGAGTEAFF
TRBJ2-3 | NA | TRBV18 | many | TGTGCCAGCTCACCAGGAAGGGGAGGAGGCACAGATACGCAGTATTTT | CASSPGRGGGTDTQYF
TRBJ1-2 | NA | TRBV6-5 | many | TGTGCCAGCAGTTACTCCCTAACAGGGAGCGATGGCTACACCTTC | CASSYSLTGSDGYTF
TRBJ2-1 | TRBD2 | TRBV19 | many | TGTGCCAGTAGTATAGTGGCCAGGACTAGCCACAATGAGCAGTTCTTC | CASSIVARTSHNEQFF
TRBJ2-2 | NA | TRBV7-3 | many | TGTGCCAGCAGCTTATTCAGGGAAACCGGGGAGCTGTTTTTT | CASSLFRETGELFF
TRBJ1-5 | NA | TRBV20-1 | many | TGCAGTGCTATGAGTGCGGGGTCCGAGCCCCAGCATTTT | CSAMSAGSEPQHF
TRBJ1-1 | NA | TRBV12-3/TRBV12-4 | NA | TGTGCCAGCAGTTTCGGAGCAGAGAACACTGAAGCTTTCTTT | CASSFGAENTEAFF
TRBJ2-7 | NA | TRBV20-1 | NA | TGCAGTGCTAGAGATTTGGCGGGGAAGCCATACGAGCAGTACTTC | CSARDLAGKPYEQYF
TRBJ2-3 | NA | TRBV20-1 | NA | TGCAGTGCTTACGACGGGCTAGATACGCAGTATTTT | CSAYDGLDTQYF
TRBJ1-1 | TRBD1 | TRBV5-1 | few | TGCGCCAGCAGCTACAGGACAGGGGGCGGCACTGAAGCTTTCTTT | CASSYRTGGGTEAFF
TRBJ2-3 | TRBD1 | TRBV7-9 | NA | TGTGCCAGCAGTACGGACAGGGGTGGACTGGATACGCAGTATTTT | CASSTDRGGLDTQYF
TRBJ2-5 | NA | TRBV5-1 | few | TGCGCCAGCAGCTTACAGGTTAAAGAGACCCAGTACTTC | CASSLQVKETQYF
TRBJ2-7 | NA | TRBV7-2 | NA | TGTGCCAGCAGCTTGGGGGCAGCACGGGACGAGCAGTACTTC | CASSLGAARDEQYF